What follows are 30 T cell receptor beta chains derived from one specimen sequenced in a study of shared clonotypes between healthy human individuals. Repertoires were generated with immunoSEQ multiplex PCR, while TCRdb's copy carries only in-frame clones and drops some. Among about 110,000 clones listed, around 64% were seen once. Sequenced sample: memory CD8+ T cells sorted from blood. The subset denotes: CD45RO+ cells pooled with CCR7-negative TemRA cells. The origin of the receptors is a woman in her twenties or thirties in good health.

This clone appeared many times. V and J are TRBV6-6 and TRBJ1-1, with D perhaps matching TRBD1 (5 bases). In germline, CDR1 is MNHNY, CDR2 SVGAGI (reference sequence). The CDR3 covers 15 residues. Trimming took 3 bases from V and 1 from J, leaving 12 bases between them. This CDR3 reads CASSYWQGGNTEAFF. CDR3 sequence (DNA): TGTGCCAGCAGTTATTGGCAGGGCGGGAACACTGAAGCTTTCTTT.

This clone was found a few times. CDR3 bases: TGTGCCTGGAGTCCCCTCGGAGGTGAAGCTTTCTTT. This translates into CAWSPLGGEAFF. The rearrangement joins TRBV30 to TRBJ1-1; no reliable D call. V lost 2 bases and J 7 bases, leaving 11 bases between the germline ends. There are 12 residues in the CDR3. Germline assignment: CDR1 GTSNPN and CDR2 SVGIG (reference sequence). Full variable domain (rest looked up from reference TRBV30 and TRBJ1-1): SQTIHQWPATLVQPVGSPLSLECTVEGTSNPNLYWYRQAAGRGLQLLFYSVGIGQISSEVPQNLSASRPQDRQFILSSKKLLLSDSGFYLCAWSPLGGEAFFGQGTRLTVV.

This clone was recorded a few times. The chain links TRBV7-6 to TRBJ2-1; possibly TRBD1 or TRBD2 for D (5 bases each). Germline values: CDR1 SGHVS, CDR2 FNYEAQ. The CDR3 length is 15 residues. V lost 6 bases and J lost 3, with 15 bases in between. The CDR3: CASSSGTASYNEQFF. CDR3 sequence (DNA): TGTGCCAGCAGTTCCGGGACCGCAAGCTACAATGAGCAGTTCTTC.

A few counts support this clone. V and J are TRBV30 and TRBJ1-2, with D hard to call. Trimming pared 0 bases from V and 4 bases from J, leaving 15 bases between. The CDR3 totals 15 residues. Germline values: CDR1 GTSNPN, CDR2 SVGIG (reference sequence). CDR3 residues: CAWSVPGQLRYGYTF. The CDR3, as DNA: TGTGCCTGGAGTGTACCTGGGCAGCTACGCTATGGCTACACCTTC.

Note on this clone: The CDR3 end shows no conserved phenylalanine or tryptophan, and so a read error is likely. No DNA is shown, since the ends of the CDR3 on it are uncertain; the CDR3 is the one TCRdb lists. CDR3 region: CASSSHPTTLIV. The genes are TRBV5-4 and TRBJ2-2; the tabulated D call, TRBD1, remains unverified against the DNA. In germline, CDR1 is SGHNT, CDR2 YYREEE (reference sequence). The CDR3 is 12 amino acids in total, end residues counted.

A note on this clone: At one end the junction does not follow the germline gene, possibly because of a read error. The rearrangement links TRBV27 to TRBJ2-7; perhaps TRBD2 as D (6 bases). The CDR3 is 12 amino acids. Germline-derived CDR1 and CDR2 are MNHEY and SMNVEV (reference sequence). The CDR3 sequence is CASSGTGEEPYF. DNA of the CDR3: TGTGCCAGCAGTGGGACTGGGGAAGAGCCGTACTTC.

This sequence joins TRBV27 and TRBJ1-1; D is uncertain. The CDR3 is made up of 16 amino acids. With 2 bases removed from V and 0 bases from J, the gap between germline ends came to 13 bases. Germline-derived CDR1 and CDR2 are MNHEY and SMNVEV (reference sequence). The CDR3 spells CASSLTPGSVNTEAFF. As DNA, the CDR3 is TGTGCCAGCAGTTTAACCCCCGGGAGTGTGAACACTGAAGCTTTCTTT.

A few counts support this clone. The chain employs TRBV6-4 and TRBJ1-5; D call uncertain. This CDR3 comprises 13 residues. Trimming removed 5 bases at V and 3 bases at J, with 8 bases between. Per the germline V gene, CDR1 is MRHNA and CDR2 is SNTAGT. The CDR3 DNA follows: TGTGCCAGCAGTCCGGACGCCAATCAGCCCCAGCATTTT. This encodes CASSPDANQPQHF.

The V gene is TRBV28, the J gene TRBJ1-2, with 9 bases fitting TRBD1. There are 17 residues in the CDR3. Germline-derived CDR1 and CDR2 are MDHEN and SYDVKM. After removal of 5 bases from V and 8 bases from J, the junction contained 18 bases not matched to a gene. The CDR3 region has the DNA TGTGCCAGCAGTCTGGCGTTTACAGGGGGCGCTCAAAGGGGCTACACCTTC. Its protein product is CASSLAFTGGAQRGYTF.

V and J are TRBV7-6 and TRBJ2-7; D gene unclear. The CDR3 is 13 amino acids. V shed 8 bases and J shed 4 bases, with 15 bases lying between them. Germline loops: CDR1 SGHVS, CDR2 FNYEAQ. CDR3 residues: CASVQDGQYEQYF. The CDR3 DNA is TGTGCCAGCGTCCAGGACGGCCAATACGAGCAGTACTTC.

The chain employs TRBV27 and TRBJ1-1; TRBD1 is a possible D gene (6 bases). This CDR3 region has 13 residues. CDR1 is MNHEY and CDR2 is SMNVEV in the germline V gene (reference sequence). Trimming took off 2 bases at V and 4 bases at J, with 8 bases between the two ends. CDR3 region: CASSLRGSTEAFF. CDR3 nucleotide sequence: TGTGCCAGCAGTTTAAGGGGGTCCACTGAAGCTTTCTTT.

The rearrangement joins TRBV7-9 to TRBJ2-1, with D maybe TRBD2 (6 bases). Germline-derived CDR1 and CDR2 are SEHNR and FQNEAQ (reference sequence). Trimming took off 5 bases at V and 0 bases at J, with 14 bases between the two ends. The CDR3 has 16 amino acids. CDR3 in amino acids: CASSPSGVSSYNEQFF. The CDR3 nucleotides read TGTGCCAGCAGCCCATCGGGAGTCTCCTCCTACAATGAGCAGTTCTTC. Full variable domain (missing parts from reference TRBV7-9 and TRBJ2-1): DTGVSQNPRHKITKRGQNVTFRCDPISEHNRLYWYRQTLGQGPEFLTYFQNEAQLEKSRLLSDRFSAERPKGSFSTLEIQRTEQGDSAMYLCASSPSGVSSYNEQFFGPGTRLTVL.

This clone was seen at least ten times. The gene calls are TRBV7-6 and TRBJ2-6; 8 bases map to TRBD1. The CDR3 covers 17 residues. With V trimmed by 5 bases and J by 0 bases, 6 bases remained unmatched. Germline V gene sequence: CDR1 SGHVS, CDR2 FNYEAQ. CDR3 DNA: TGTGCCAGCAGCCAGGCTGACAGGGGCTCTGGGGCCAACGTCCTGACTTTC. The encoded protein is CASSQADRGSGANVLTF.

This CDR3 is CASSLARRNEAFF. CDR3 nucleotides: TGTGCCAGCAGCTTAGCGCGTCGGAATGAAGCTTTCTTT. The chain combines TRBV7-8 with TRBJ1-1; D is uncertain. V was shortened by 0 bases and J by 7 bases, with 9 bases between the two germline ends. This CDR3 has 13 amino acids. Per germline, CDR1 SGHVS and CDR2 FQNEAQ. The full variable domain, completed using reference TRBV7-8 and TRBJ1-1, is GAGVSQSPRYKVAKRGQDVALRCDPISGHVSLFWYQQALGQGPEFLTYFQNEAQLDKSGLPSDRFFAERPEGSVSTLKIQRTQQEDSAVYLCASSLARRNEAFFGQGTRLTVV.

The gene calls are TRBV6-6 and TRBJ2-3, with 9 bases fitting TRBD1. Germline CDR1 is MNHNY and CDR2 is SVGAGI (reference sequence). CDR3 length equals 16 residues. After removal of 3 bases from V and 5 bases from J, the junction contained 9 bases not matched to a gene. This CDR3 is CASSYYGQGSIDTQYF. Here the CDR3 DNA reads TGTGCCAGCAGTTATTACGGACAGGGGTCGATAGATACGCAGTATTTT.

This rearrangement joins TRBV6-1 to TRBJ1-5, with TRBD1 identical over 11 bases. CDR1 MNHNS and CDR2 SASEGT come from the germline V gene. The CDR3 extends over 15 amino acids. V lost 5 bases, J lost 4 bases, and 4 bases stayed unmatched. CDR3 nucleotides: TGTGCCAGCAGTAACCGGGACAGGGGGAATCAGCCCCAGCATTTT. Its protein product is CASSNRDRGNQPQHF.

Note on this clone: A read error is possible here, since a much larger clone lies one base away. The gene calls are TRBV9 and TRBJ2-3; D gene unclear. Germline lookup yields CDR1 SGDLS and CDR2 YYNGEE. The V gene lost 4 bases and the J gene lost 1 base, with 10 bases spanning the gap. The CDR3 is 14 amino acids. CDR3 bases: TGTGCCAGCAGCATAGCTTGGGGCACAGATACGCAGTATTTT. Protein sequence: CASSIAWGTDTQYF. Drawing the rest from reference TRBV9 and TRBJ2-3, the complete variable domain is DSGVTQTPKHLITATGQRVTLRCSPRSGDLSVYWYQQSLDQGLQFLIQYYNGEERAKGNILERFSAQQFPDLHSELNLSSLELGDSALYFCASSIAWGTDTQYFGPGTRLTVL.

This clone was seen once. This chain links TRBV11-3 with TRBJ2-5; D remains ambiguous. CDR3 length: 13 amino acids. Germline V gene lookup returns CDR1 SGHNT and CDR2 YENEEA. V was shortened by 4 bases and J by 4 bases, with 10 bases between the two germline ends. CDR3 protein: CASSSGWAETQYF. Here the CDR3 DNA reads TGTGCCAGCAGCTCCGGTTGGGCAGAGACCCAGTACTTC.

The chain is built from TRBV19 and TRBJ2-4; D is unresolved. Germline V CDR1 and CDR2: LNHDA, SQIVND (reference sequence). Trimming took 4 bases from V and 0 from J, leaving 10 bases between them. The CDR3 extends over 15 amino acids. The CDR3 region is CASSSRILAKNIQYF. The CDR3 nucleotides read TGTGCCAGTAGTAGCAGGATTCTAGCCAAAAACATTCAGTACTTC.

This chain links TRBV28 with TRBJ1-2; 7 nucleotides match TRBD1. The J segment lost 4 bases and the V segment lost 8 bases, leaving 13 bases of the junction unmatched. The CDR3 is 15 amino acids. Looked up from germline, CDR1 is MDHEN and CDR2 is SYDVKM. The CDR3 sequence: CASEYRQGNRYGYTF. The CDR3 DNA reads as TGTGCCAGCGAGTACCGACAGGGAAATCGCTATGGCTACACCTTC.

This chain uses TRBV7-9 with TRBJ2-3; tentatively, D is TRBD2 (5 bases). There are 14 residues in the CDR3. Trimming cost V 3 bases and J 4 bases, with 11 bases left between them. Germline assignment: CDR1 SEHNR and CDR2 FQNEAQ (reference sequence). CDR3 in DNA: TGTGCCAGCAGCTTCGTCGGGAACCCAGATACGCAGTATTTT. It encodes CASSFVGNPDTQYF.

CDR3: CASSSGTLSAQYF. The CDR3 region has the DNA TGTGCCAGCAGTTCGGGGACGCTCTCTGCGCAGTATTTT. This rearrangement joins TRBV6-5 to TRBJ2-3; the D gene could be TRBD1 or TRBD2 (5 bases each). Trimming removed 4 bases at V and 10 bases at J, with 15 bases between. CDR3 size: 13 residues. CDR1 and CDR2 from the germline V gene are MNHEY and SVGAGI.

DNA for the CDR3: TGTGCCTGGAGTGTACCCGACTTTAGGAACGAGCAGTACTTC. It yields the protein CAWSVPDFRNEQYF. This chain connects TRBV30 to TRBJ2-7; D is undetermined. Trimming pared 0 bases from V and 5 bases from J, leaving 14 bases between. This CDR3 has 14 residues. Germline CDR1 reads GTSNPN; CDR2 reads SVGIG (reference sequence).

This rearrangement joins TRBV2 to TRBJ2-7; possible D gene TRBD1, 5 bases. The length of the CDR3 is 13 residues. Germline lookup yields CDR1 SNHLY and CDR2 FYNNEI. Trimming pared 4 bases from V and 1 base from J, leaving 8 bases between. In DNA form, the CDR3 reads TGTGCCAGCAGTGGGACATTTTCCTACGAGCAGTACTTC. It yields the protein CASSGTFSYEQYF.

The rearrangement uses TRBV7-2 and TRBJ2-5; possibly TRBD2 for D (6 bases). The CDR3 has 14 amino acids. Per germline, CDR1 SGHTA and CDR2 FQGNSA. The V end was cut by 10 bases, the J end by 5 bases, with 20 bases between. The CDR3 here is CANRRGASVETQYF. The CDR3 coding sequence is TGTGCCAACCGGCGGGGAGCGTCGGTGGAGACCCAGTACTTC.

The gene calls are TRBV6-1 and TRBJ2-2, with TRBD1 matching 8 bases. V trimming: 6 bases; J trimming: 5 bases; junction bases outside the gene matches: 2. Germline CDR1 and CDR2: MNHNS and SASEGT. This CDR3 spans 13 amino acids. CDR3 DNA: TGTGCCAGCAGCTGGACAGGGACCGGGGAGCTGTTTTTT. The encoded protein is CASSWTGTGELFF.

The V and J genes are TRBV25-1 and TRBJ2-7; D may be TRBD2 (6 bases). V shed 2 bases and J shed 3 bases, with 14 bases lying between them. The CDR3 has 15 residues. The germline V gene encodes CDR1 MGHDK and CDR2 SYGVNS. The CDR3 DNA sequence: TGTGCCAGCAGTGAAGGAGGGCTTACCCACTACGAGCAGTACTTC. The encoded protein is CASSEGGLTHYEQYF.

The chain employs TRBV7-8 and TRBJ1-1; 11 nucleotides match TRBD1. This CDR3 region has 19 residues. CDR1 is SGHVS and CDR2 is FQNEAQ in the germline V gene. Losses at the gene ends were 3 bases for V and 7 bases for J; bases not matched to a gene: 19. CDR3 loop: CASSLARTGTGGERGEAFF. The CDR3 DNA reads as TGTGCCAGCAGCTTGGCCCGGACAGGGACAGGGGGTGAGAGAGGTGAAGCTTTCTTT.

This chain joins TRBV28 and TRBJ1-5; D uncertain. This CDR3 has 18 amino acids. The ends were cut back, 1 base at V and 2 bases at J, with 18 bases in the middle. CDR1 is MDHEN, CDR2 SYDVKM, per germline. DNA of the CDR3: TGTGCCAGCAGTTTATATGTCTTGGCGGTCTGGGGCAATCAGCCCCAGCATTTT. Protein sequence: CASSLYVLAVWGNQPQHF.

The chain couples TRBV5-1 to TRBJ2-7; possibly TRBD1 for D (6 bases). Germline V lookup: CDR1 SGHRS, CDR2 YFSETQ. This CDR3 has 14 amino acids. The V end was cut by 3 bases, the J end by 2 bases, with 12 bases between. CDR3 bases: TGCGCCAGCAGCTGGACAGCAGACCCCTACGAGCAGTACTTC. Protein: CASSWTADPYEQYF.